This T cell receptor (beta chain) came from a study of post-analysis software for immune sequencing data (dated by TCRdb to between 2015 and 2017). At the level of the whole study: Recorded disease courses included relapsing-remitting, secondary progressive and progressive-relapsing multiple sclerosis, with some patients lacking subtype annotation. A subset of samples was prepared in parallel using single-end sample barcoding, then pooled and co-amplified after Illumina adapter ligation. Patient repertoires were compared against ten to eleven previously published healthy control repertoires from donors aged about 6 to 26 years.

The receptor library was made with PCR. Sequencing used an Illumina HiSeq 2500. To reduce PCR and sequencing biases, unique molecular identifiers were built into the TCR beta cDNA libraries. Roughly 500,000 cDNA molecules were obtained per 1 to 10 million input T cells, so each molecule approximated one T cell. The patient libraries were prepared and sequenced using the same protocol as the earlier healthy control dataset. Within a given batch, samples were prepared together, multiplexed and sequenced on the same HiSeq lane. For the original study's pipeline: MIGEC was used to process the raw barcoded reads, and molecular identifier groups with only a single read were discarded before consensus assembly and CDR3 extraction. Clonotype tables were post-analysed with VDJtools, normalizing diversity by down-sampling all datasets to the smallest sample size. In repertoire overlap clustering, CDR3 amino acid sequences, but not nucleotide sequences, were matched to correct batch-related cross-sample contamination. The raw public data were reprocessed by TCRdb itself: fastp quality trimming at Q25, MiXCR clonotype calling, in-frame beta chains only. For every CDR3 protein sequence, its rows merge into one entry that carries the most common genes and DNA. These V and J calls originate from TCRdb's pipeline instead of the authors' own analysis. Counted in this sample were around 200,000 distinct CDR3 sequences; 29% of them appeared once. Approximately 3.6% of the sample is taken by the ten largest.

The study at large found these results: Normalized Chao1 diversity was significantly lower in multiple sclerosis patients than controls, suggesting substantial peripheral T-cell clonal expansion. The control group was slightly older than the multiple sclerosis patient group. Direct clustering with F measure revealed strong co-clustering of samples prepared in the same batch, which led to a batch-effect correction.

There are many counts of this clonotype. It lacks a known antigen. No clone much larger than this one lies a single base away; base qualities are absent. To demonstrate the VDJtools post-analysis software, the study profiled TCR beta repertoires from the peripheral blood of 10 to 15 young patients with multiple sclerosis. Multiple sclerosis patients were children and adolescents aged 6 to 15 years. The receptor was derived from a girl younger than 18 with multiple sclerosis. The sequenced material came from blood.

The sequence in DNA is TGTGCCAGCACCGTCAGGAACGGAGACGGCTACACCTTC. Its product reads: CASTVRNGDGYTF. The chain links TRBV6-6 with TRBJ1-2; the D gene cannot be named for sure. CDR1 is given as MNHNY and CDR2 as SVGAGI, both from the germline V gene (reference sequence). V lost 7 bases and J lost 8 bases; the stretch between them is 17 bases long. Including cysteine and phenylalanine, the CDR3 has 13 amino acids. Here the CDR3 DNA is all that survives: 39 bases in frame from base 1.